Here is one T cell receptor (beta chain) with its context. A read error may explain this, as a much larger clone is one base away. The CDR3 runs 16 residues. This sample stems from a study of Graves' ophthalmopathy and Graves' hyperthyroidism. CDR3 regions of TCR beta were amplified from RNA transcripts. HTBI-primed RT-PCR formed the first round, and a multiplex PCR formed the second. TCRdb analysed the multiplex PCR reads with MiXCR anew, one entry per CDR3 protein. The sample includes over 650,000 distinct CDR3 sequences, about two fifths seen only once; the top ten take over 2.5%. The sample comprised peripheral blood. This chain joins TRBV12-3 or TRBV12-4 and TRBJ1-2; a weak D match, TRBD1 (5 bases). This receptor was identified in an adult man with Graves' ophthalmopathy. As DNA, the CDR3 is TGTGCCGGCAGTTCCCCTGGACCTGGGGGTAACTATGGCTACACCTTC. The encoded protein is CAGSSPGPGGNYGYTF.